Following are 3 T cell receptor beta chains from one sample sequenced in a study of PD-L1 blockade in urothelial cancer. Assay used: immunoSEQ multiplex PCR; TCRdb lists only in-frame clones, some missing. The table includes approximately 100,000 clones, around 89% detected once. Time point indicated: pretreatment peripheral blood. Sequences were derived from PBMCs, sampled around atezolizumab (anti-PD-L1) treatment. The origin of the receptors is a woman aged 80 or over with urothelial cancer.

V is TRBV6-1 and J is TRBJ1-2; D might be TRBD1 (5 bases). Germline V gives CDR1 MNHNS, CDR2 SASEGT. The CDR3 is 13 amino acids. Trimming removed 4 bases from V and 0 bases from J, with 6 bases in between. In nucleotides, the CDR3 is TGTGCCAGCAGTGCGACAGCTAACTATGGCTACACCTTC. It translates to CASSATANYGYTF.

The chain recombines TRBV6-1 with TRBJ1-6; 7 nucleotides line up with TRBD1. Germline values: CDR1 MNHNS, CDR2 SASEGT. The junction had 18 bases not matched to a gene; V was cut back by 2 bases and J by 14 bases. The CDR3 sequence is 17 residues long. The CDR3 loop is CASSEQGERPFLGALHF. CDR3 in DNA: TGTGCCAGCAGTGAACAGGGGGAGCGACCCTTCCTGGGGGCCCTCCACTTT.

The V call is TRBV5-1, the J call TRBJ2-1, with D maybe TRBD2 (6 bases). The V gene lost 0 bases and the J gene lost 4 bases, with 11 bases spanning the gap. Germline assignment: CDR1 SGHRS and CDR2 YFSETQ. CDR3 length: 15 residues. As DNA, the CDR3 is TGCGCCAGCAGCTTGGTTACGGGGGAGTACAATGAGCAGTTCTTC. Its translation is CASSLVTGEYNEQFF. Supplemented by reference TRBV5-1 and TRBJ2-1, the full variable domain reads KAGVTQTPRYLIKTRGQQVTLSCSPISGHRSVSWYQQTPGQGLQFLFEYFSETQRNKGNFPGRFSGRQFSNSRSEMNVSTLELGDSALYLCASSLVTGEYNEQFFGPGTRLTVL.